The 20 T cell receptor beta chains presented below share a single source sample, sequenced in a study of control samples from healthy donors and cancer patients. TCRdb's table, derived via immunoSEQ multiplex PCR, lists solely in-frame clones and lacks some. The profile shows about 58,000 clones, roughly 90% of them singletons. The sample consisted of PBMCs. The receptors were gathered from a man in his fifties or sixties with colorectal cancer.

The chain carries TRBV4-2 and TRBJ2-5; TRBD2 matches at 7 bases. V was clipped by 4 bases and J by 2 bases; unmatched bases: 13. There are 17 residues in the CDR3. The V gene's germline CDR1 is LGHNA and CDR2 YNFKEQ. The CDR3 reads CASSRDPGSSGQETQYF. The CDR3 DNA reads TGTGCCAGCAGCCGAGACCCCGGTTCTAGCGGACAAGAGACCCAGTACTTC.

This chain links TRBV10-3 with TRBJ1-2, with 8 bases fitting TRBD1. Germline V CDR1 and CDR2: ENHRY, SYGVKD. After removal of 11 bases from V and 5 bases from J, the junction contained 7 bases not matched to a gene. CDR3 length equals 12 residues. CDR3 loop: CAAGQGPYGYTF. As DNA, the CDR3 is TGTGCCGCCGGACAGGGTCCTTATGGCTACACCTTC.

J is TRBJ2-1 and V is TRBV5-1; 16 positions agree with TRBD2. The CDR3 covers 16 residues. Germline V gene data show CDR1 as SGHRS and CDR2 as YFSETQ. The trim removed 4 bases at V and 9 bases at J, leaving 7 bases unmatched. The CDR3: CASSPGLAGGQSEQFF. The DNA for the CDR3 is TGCGCCAGCAGCCCGGGACTAGCGGGGGGGCAAAGTGAGCAGTTCTTC. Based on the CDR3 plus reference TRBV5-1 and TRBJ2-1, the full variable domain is KAGVTQTPRYLIKTRGQQVTLSCSPISGHRSVSWYQQTPGQGLQFLFEYFSETQRNKGNFPGRFSGRQFSNSRSEMNVSTLELGDSALYLCASSPGLAGGQSEQFFGPGTRLTVL.

CDR3 sequence (DNA): TGTGCCAGCAGCTTGAGGACAGTGGATACGCAGTATTTT. It translates to CASSLRTVDTQYF. This chain uses TRBV5-6 with TRBJ2-3; D possibly corresponds to TRBD1 (6 bases). V was trimmed by 1 base and J by 6 bases, leaving 9 bases between them. Germline CDR1 SGHDT, CDR2 YYEEEE. The CDR3 has 13 residues.

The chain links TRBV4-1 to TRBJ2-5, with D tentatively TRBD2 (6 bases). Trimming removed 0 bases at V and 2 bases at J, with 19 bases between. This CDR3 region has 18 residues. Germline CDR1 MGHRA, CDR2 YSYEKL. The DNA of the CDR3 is TGCGCCAGCAGCCAAGAGCCGTTTCTGGGGGGTGGACAAGAGACCCAGTACTTC. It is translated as CASSQEPFLGGGQETQYF.

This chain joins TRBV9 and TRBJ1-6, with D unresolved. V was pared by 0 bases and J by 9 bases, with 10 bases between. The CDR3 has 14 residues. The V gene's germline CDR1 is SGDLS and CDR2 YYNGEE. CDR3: CASSVVPGGSPLHF. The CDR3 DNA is TGTGCCAGCAGCGTAGTCCCGGGCGGTTCACCCCTCCACTTT.

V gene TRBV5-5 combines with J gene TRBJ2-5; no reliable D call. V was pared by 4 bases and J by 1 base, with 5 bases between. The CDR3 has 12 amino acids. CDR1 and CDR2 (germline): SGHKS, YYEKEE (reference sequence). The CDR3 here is CASSPPQETQYF. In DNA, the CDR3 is TGTGCCAGCAGCCCGCCCCAAGAGACCCAGTACTTC.

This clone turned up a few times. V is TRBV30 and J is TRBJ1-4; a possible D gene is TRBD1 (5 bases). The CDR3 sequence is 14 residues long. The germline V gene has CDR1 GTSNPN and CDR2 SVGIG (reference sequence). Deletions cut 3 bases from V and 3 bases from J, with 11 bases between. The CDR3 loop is CAWRSQGSNEKLFF. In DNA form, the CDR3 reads TGTGCCTGGAGGTCCCAGGGCTCTAATGAAAAACTGTTTTTT.

The CDR3 region is CSAGVGDYGYTF. The CDR3 DNA reads as TGCAGTGCTGGTGTGGGGGACTATGGCTACACCTTC. The rearrangement joins TRBV20-1 to TRBJ1-2; D perhaps matches TRBD1 (5 bases). V was cut by 5 bases and J by 3 bases, with 10 bases left in between. The CDR3 loop spans 12 amino acids. Germline CDR1 is DFQATT and CDR2 is SNEGSKA (reference sequence).

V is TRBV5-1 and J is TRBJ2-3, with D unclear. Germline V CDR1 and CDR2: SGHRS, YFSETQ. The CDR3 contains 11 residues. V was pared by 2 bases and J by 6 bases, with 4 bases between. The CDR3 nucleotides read TGCGCCAGCAGCTTCGACGATACGCAGTATTTT. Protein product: CASSFDDTQYF.

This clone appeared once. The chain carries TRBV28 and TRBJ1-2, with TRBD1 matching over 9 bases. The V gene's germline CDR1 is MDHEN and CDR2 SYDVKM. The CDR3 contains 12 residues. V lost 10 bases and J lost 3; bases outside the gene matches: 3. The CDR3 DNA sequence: TGTGCCAACAGGGGGCAGGACTATGGCTACACCTTC. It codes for CANRGQDYGYTF.

As DNA, the CDR3 is TGCGCCAGCAGCTTGGTTGGGGAGACCCAGTACTTC. This encodes CASSLVGETQYF. The chain carries TRBV5-1 and TRBJ2-5; D is undetermined. The germline CDR1 and CDR2 sequences are SGHRS and YFSETQ. Trimming left V 0 bases short and J 5 bases short, with 5 bases between. There are 12 residues in the CDR3.

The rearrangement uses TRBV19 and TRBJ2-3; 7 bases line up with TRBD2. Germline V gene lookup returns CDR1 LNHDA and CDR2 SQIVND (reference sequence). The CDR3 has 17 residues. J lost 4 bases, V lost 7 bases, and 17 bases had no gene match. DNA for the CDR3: TGTGCCAGTAAGAGGAGCGGGGCTGGATCCCACGCAGATACGCAGTATTTT. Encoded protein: CASKRSGAGSHADTQYF.

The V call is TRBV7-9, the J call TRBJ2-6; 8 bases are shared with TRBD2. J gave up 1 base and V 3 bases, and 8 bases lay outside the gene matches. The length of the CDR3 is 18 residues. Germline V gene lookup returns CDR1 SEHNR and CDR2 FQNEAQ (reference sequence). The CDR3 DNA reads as TGTGCCAGCAGCTTGGCCGGAGCGGGGGCTTCTGGGGCCAACGTCCTGACTTTC. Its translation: CASSLAGAGASGANVLTF.

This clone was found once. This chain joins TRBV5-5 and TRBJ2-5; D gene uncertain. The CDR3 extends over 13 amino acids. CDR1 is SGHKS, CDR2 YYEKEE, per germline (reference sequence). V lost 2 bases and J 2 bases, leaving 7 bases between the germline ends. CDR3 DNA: TGTGCCAGCAGCTTCGGGCTGCAAGAGACCCAGTACTTC. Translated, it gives CASSFGLQETQYF.

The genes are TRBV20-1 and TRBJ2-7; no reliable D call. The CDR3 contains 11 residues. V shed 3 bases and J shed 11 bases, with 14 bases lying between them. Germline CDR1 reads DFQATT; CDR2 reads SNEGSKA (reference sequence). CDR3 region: CSASLALEEYF. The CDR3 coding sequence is TGCAGTGCTAGTTTAGCCCTTGAGGAGTACTTC.

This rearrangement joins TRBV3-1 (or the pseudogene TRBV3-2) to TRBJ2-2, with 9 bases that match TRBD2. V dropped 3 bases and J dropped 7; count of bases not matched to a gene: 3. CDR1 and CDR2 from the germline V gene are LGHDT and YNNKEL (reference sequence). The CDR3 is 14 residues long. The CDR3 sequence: CASSHLAGHGELFF. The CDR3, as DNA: TGTGCCAGCAGCCATCTAGCGGGGCACGGGGAGCTGTTTTTT.

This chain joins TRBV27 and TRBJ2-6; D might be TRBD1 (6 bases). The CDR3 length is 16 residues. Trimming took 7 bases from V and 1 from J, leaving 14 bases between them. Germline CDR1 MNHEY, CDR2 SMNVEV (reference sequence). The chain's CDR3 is CASTTAGASGANVLTF. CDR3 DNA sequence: TGTGCCAGCACCACTGCAGGGGCTTCTGGGGCCAACGTCCTGACTTTC.

The CDR3, as DNA: TGCGCCAGCAGCCTCGGACAGGGTCGAGAGACCCAGTACTTC. Translated, it gives CASSLGQGRETQYF. The chain uses TRBV5-1 and TRBJ2-5; TRBD1 aligns across 8 bases. Germline CDR1 and CDR2: SGHRS and YFSETQ. This CDR3 contains 14 residues. The trim removed 4 bases at V and 4 bases at J, leaving 6 bases unmatched.

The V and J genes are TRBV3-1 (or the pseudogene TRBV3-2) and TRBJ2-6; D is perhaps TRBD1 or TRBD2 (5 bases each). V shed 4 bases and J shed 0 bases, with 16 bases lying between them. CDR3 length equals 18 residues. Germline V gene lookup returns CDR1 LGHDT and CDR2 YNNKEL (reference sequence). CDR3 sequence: CASSPRGRTSSGANVLTF. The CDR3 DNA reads TGTGCCAGCAGCCCACGGGGCCGAACGAGCTCTGGGGCCAACGTCCTGACTTTC.